The table lists the clone carrying this T cell receptor beta chain with a few counts. Its antigen is not identified. The use of a sample-barcoded 5' primer and a J-beta primer mix characterized a second PCR of roughly 7 to 11 cycles. TCRdb processed the 5' RACE reads anew with MiXCR; each CDR3 protein has one entry. The table lists about 570,000 distinct CDR3 sequences, about 25% of them singletons. The record originates from a study of blood T cells in healthy people across ages. At the level of the study: Template switching recovered approximately one barcoded beta molecule for every two T cells. General study points: Getting older went along with TCR beta diversity per million T cells dropping roughly linearly. In long-lived donors, naive CD4+ cell counts and diversity exceeded those of aged donors.

CDR3 size: 13 residues. V lost 8 bases, J lost 7 bases, and 15 bases lay in between. CDR1 is MNHNS and CDR2 is SASEGT in the germline V gene. Each donor had around 10 milliliters of peripheral blood drawn. The chain links TRBV6-1 to TRBJ2-4; D is ambiguous. Sequenced material: blood. The origin of this receptor is a woman in her 70s in good health. In nucleotides, the CDR3 is TGTGCCAGCGGGTTAATTCAGAGGAACATTCAGTACTTC. Protein product: CASGLIQRNIQYF.